These 26 T cell receptor beta chains originate from one sample sequenced in a study of T cells after yellow fever vaccination. MiXCR was run by TCRdb on the 5' RACE reads, yielding one entry per CDR3 protein. The sample shows 110,000 or so distinct CDR3 sequences, about 7.8% of them seen only once. Sequencing used CD4+ T cells sorted from PBMCs, obtained 45 days after the first yellow fever vaccination. The receptor source for this set is a man aged 18 to 30 who received the YFV17D yellow fever vaccine.

A word on this clonotype: A much larger clone is a single base away; this may be a read error. The chain carries TRBV6-5 and TRBJ1-6; 9 positions agree with TRBD1. CDR3 length: 14 residues. The J segment lost 11 bases and the V segment lost 2 bases, leaving 4 bases of the junction unmatched. CDR1 is MNHEY and CDR2 is SVGAGI in the germline V gene. In DNA form, the CDR3 reads TGTGCCAGCAGTTACGGGACAGGGTTTACACCCCTCCACTTT. This sequence encodes CASSYGTGFTPLHF.

On this clonotype: One base away lies a much larger clone, so this may be a sequencing read error. The chain links TRBV5-5 to TRBJ1-5; D is ambiguous. Germline V gives CDR1 SGHKS, CDR2 YYEKEE (reference sequence). There are 13 residues in the CDR3. CDR3 protein: CAGSSSLTYAKHF. In nucleotides, the CDR3 is TGTGCCGGCAGCTCTTCCCTGACTTATGCGAAGCATTTT. Full variable domain (missing parts from reference TRBV5-5 and TRBJ1-5): DAGVTQSPTHLIKTRGQQVTLRCSPISGHKSVSWYQQVLGQGPQFIFQYYEKEERGRGNFPDRFSARQFPNYSSELNVNALLLGDSALYLCAGSSSLTYAKHFGDGTRLSIL.

This clonotype was found many times. This sequence joins TRBV5-6 and TRBJ2-3; no reliable D call. The V end lost 2 bases, the J end lost 5 bases, and 6 bases lay between the germline ends. Germline CDR1 reads SGHDT; CDR2 reads YYEEEE. This CDR3 region has 12 residues. CDR3 amino acids: CASSFPQDTQYF. In DNA, the CDR3 is TGTGCCAGCAGCTTCCCACAAGATACGCAGTATTTT.

Note on this clonotype: This may arise from a read error, as a much more abundant clone is one base away. The V call is TRBV3-1, the J call TRBJ2-5; D might be TRBD2 (5 bases). Germline V gene data show CDR1 as LGHDT and CDR2 as YNNKEL (reference sequence). The V and J ends lost 3 bases and 5 bases respectively, with 13 bases between them. This CDR3 has 14 amino acids. This CDR3 reads CASSQLRAMETQYF. CDR3 nucleotide sequence: TGTGCCAGCAGCCAGCTGAGGGCCATGGAGACCCAGTACTTC.

This clonotype occurred once. One end of the junction varies from germline; a read error may be responsible. The V gene is TRBV29-1, the J gene TRBJ2-7, with TRBD2 as a possible D gene (6 bases). CDR1 is SQVTM and CDR2 is ANQGSEA in the germline V gene. CDR3 length: 11 amino acids. The CDR3 sequence is CCVEDGGEQYF. The CDR3 coding sequence is TGCTGCGTTGAGGACGGAGGGGAGCAGTACTTC.

This clonotype was recorded a few times. The chain couples TRBV7-9 to TRBJ1-6; 8 bases line up with TRBD1. V trimming: 7 bases; J trimming: 11 bases; junction bases outside the gene matches: 7. The germline gives CDR1 SEHNR, CDR2 FQNEAQ (reference sequence). This CDR3 spans 13 amino acids. CDR3 bases: TGTGCCAGCACCAATGGACAGGGAGCACCCCTCCACTTT. It yields the protein CASTNGQGAPLHF.

This clonotype occurred many times. The rearrangement joins TRBV5-1 to TRBJ2-5, with D perhaps matching TRBD1 (7 bases). The ends were cut back, 5 bases at V and 2 bases at J, with 25 bases in the middle. This CDR3 is built from 18 residues. Germline values: CDR1 SGHRS, CDR2 YFSETQ. CDR3 coding DNA: TGCGCCAGCAGACAAGGGGGGACCGGGACAGTAACACAAGAGACCCAGTACTTC. It is translated as CASRQGGTGTVTQETQYF. The complete variable domain, with remaining parts taken from reference TRBV5-1 and TRBJ2-5, reads KAGVTQTPRYLIKTRGQQVTLSCSPISGHRSVSWYQQTPGQGLQFLFEYFSETQRNKGNFPGRFSGRQFSNSRSEMNVSTLELGDSALYLCASRQGGTGTVTQETQYFGPGTRLLVL.

Ten or more counts support this clonotype. The rearrangement uses TRBV18 and TRBJ2-3; D is ambiguous. The V end was cut by 3 bases, the J end by 2 bases, with 9 bases between. Germline CDR1 and CDR2: KGHSH and LQKENI. This CDR3 contains 14 residues. The chain's CDR3 is CASSPELYTDTQYF. The DNA of the CDR3 is TGTGCCAGCTCACCCGAATTGTACACAGATACGCAGTATTTT.

In its sample, this clonotype was seen once. Just one base apart from a much larger clone, this may be a read error. This chain links TRBV10-3 with TRBJ1-2; tentatively, D is TRBD1 (5 bases). The CDR3 is made up of 14 amino acids. Germline lookup yields CDR1 ENHRY and CDR2 SYGVKD. CDR3 protein: CAISGRAGGSGDTF. As DNA, the CDR3 is TGTGCCATCAGTGGCCGCGCCGGGGGTAGTGGCGACACCTTC.

Regarding this clonotype: One end of the junction is discordant with germline, which a read error may explain. The chain has TRBV4-2 and TRBJ2-1; 10 bases align to TRBD2. This CDR3 has 14 residues. Germline assignment: CDR1 LGHNA and CDR2 YNFKEQ. The CDR3 region has the DNA TGTGCCAGCAACCCCAGCGGGGGGGATCTTGAGAAGTTCTTC. It encodes CASNPSGGDLEKFF.

This clonotype was seen repeatedly, ten times or more. The chain combines TRBV10-3 with TRBJ2-7, with D maybe TRBD2 (6 bases). V was pared by 7 bases and J by 0 bases, with 10 bases between. The CDR3 is 13 amino acids. Germline assignment: CDR1 ENHRY and CDR2 SYGVKD. The CDR3 DNA sequence: TGTGCCATCATGTCCGGGAGCTCCTACGAGCAGTACGTC. Translated: CAIMSGSSYEQYV.

V usage is TRBV24-1 and J usage is TRBJ2-2; 9 bases line up with TRBD1. The germline CDR1 and CDR2 sequences are KGHDR and SFDVKD. V trimming: 9 bases; J trimming: 6 bases; junction bases outside the gene matches: 7. The CDR3 is 14 residues long. Written as DNA, the CDR3 is TGTGCCACCCAAAGGGACAGGGAAGCCGGGGAGCTGTTTTTT. Its translation: CATQRDREAGELFF.

This clonotype has at least ten counts. The rearrangement joins TRBV6-5 to TRBJ1-1; D call uncertain. V lost 5 bases to trimming and J lost 0 bases, with 13 bases between them. Germline V lookup: CDR1 MNHEY, CDR2 SVGAGI. The CDR3 totals 15 residues. The CDR3 region is CASSPASAVNTEAFF. CDR3 coding DNA: TGTGCCAGCAGTCCCGCCTCCGCCGTGAACACTGAAGCTTTCTTT.

The chain couples TRBV7-2 to TRBJ1-2; 7 bases fit TRBD1. The CDR3 extends over 13 amino acids. Germline V gene data show CDR1 as SGHTA and CDR2 as FQGNSA. Trimming at V came to 5 bases and at J to 6 bases, leaving 6 bases not matched to a gene. The CDR3: CTSSPRDRHGYTF. CDR3 coding DNA: TGTACCAGCAGCCCTAGGGACAGACATGGCTACACCTTC.

The chain employs TRBV7-9 and TRBJ1-4, with a weak D call TRBD1 (6 bases). Germline lookup yields CDR1 SEHNR and CDR2 FQNEAQ (reference sequence). The V gene lost 5 bases and the J gene lost 10 bases, with 17 bases spanning the gap. The CDR3 runs 14 residues. As DNA, the CDR3 is TGTGCCAGCAGCGTCCAGGGGAACAAGGGAAAACTGTTTTTT. This codes for CASSVQGNKGKLFF.

This chain links TRBV20-1 with TRBJ2-5; TRBD2 matches at 12 bases. Germline trimming cut 5 bases from V and 5 bases from J; bases unmatched to any gene: 6. The length of the CDR3 is 14 residues. Germline lookup yields CDR1 DFQATT and CDR2 SNEGSKA (reference sequence). CDR3 amino acids: CSAVPGTSGETQYF. DNA for the CDR3: TGCAGTGCTGTACCTGGGACTAGCGGGGAGACCCAGTACTTC.

In this sample, this clonotype turned up many times. The chain has TRBV19 and TRBJ2-2; 8 bases line up with TRBD2. The CDR3 length is 15 residues. J lost 7 bases, V lost 7 bases, and 11 bases had no gene match. From germline, CDR1 is LNHDA and CDR2 SQIVND (reference sequence). CDR3 region: CASKEYRSGGGELFF. CDR3 coding DNA: TGTGCCAGTAAAGAGTACCGAAGCGGGGGCGGGGAGCTGTTTTTT. The entire variable domain, with the rest obtained from reference TRBV19 and TRBJ2-2, is as follows: DGGITQSPKYLFRKEGQNVTLSCEQNLNHDAMYWYRQDPGQGLRLIYYSQIVNDFQKGDIAEGYSVSREKKESFPLTVTSAQKNPTAFYLCASKEYRSGGGELFFGEGSRLTVL.

This clonotype has a handful of counts. J is TRBJ2-3 and V is TRBV20-1, with 12 nucleotides matching TRBD2. Unmatched junction bases numbered 5, after V lost 3 bases and J lost 4 bases. This CDR3 region has 15 residues. Germline V gene sequence: CDR1 DFQATT, CDR2 SNEGSKA (reference sequence). CDR3 protein: CSASQTSGGADTQYF. CDR3 coding DNA: TGCAGTGCTAGCCAGACTAGCGGGGGTGCAGATACGCAGTATTTT.

This clonotype was seen at least ten times. The chain employs TRBV9 and TRBJ2-3, with D possibly TRBD2 on 5 matching bases. Germline-derived CDR1 and CDR2 are SGDLS and YYNGEE. The CDR3 runs 15 residues. V was clipped by 3 bases and J by 1 base, with 12 bases between them. CDR3 bases: TGTGCCAGCAGCGCGAGCCCCGGGGGCACAGATACGCAGTATTTT. Amino acids: CASSASPGGTDTQYF.

This clonotype was detected ten times or more. The rearrangement links TRBV5-1 to TRBJ1-1; D is perhaps TRBD1 (6 bases). Germline loops: CDR1 SGHRS, CDR2 YFSETQ. V shed 3 bases and J shed 1 base, with 13 bases lying between them. CDR3 size: 15 residues. The DNA of the CDR3 is TGCGCCAGCAGCTCGACAGGTGAACCGAACACTGAAGCTTTCTTT. Amino acid sequence: CASSSTGEPNTEAFF. Full variable domain (remainder filled in from reference TRBV5-1 and TRBJ1-1): KAGVTQTPRYLIKTRGQQVTLSCSPISGHRSVSWYQQTPGQGLQFLFEYFSETQRNKGNFPGRFSGRQFSNSRSEMNVSTLELGDSALYLCASSSTGEPNTEAFFGQGTRLTVV.

In regard to this clonotype: A much larger clone lies a single base off, so this may be a read error. This rearrangement joins TRBV29-1 to TRBJ2-3; 8 positions match TRBD2. CDR3 size: 13 residues. V lost 8 bases, J lost 3 bases, and 7 bases stayed unmatched. Germline V gene lookup returns CDR1 SQVTM and CDR2 ANQGSEA. The CDR3 spells CSWSGTRTDTQYF. CDR3 DNA: TGCAGCTGGTCTGGGACTAGAACAGATACGCAGTATTTT.

This clonotype occurred a few times. The rearrangement joins TRBV7-2 to TRBJ2-2; 7 bases are shared with TRBD2. With 3 bases clipped from V and 0 bases from J, the junction kept 1 base outside the gene matches. The length of the CDR3 is 15 residues. Germline CDR1 SGHTA, CDR2 FQGNSA. Here the CDR3 reads CASSFGGANTGELFF. CDR3 DNA: TGTGCCAGCAGCTTTGGGGGGGCGAACACCGGGGAGCTGTTTTTT. Together with reference TRBV7-2 and TRBJ2-2, the CDR3 gives the full variable domain: GAGVSQSPSNKVTEKGKDVELRCDPISGHTALYWYRQSLGQGLEFLIYFQGNSAPDKSGLPSDRFSAERTGGSVSTLTIQRTQQEDSAVYLCASSFGGANTGELFFGEGSRLTVL.

This clonotype is medium-sized by share. CDR3 amino acids: CASSTEGSDTQYF. The CDR3 region has the DNA TGCGCCAGCAGCACTGAGGGATCAGATACGCAGTATTTT. The rearrangement links TRBV5-1 to TRBJ2-3; possible D gene TRBD2, 5 bases. The germline gives CDR1 SGHRS, CDR2 YFSETQ. The V and J ends lost 4 bases and 4 bases respectively, with 10 bases between them. This CDR3 is built from 13 residues.

This clonotype was seen a single time. A much larger clone lies one base from this, so it may be a read error. The CDR3 DNA follows: TGCGCCAGCATCGAGGACTTGATGGAGAGGTTCTTC. Amino acid sequence: CASIEDLMERFF. This chain joins TRBV5-1 and TRBJ2-1, with a weak D call TRBD2 (5 bases). The CDR3 contains 12 residues. Germline-derived CDR1 and CDR2 are SGHRS and YFSETQ. Trimming removed 6 bases at V and 15 bases at J, with 19 bases between. The full variable domain, completed using reference TRBV5-1 and TRBJ2-1, is KAGVTQTPRYLIKTRGQQVTLSCSPISGHRSVSWYQQTPGQGLQFLFEYFSETQRNKGNFPGRFSGRQFSNSRSEMNVSTLELGDSALYLCASIEDLMERFFGPGTRLTVL.

Details on this clonotype: Germline is not matched at one junction end, which may reflect a read error. The rearrangement joins TRBV5-4 to TRBJ2-5; D is perhaps TRBD1 (7 bases). From germline, CDR1 is SGHNT and CDR2 YYREEE (reference sequence). There are 13 residues in the CDR3. The CDR3 coding sequence is TGTGCCAGCCGCTTGGAGGGGGCCAAGACCCAGTACTTC. As protein: CASRLEGAKTQYF.

This clonotype was detected ten times or more. The genes are TRBV7-8 and TRBJ1-2; 8 nucleotides line up with TRBD1. The CDR3 loop spans 15 amino acids. The germline V gene encodes CDR1 SGHVS and CDR2 FQNEAQ. J gave up 0 bases and V 5 bases, and 5 bases lay outside the gene matches. The CDR3 protein is CASSRQGAANYGYTF. As DNA, the CDR3 is TGTGCCAGCAGCCGCCAGGGGGCAGCTAACTATGGCTACACCTTC.